This TCR beta chain appears in the sequencing data of a study of CD8+CD57+ T cells in acquired aplastic anemia. The use of genomic DNA as template underpinned the TCR beta VDJ and CDR3 profiling. TCRdb fed the reads into MiXCR, producing one record per CDR3 protein. The data show hundreds of thousands of distinct CDR3 sequences, 55% to 75% seen once. Germline CDR1 reads KGHDR; CDR2 reads SFDVKD. This CDR3 contains 18 residues. V lost 4 bases, J lost 4 bases, and 14 bases stayed unmatched. V is TRBV24-1 and J is TRBJ2-3, with 9 bases aligning to TRBD2. The origin of this receptor is a human donor in good health, serving as a control. The sample was sorted CD4+, CD8+, or CD8+CD57+ T cells (not recorded which) from PBMCs. CDR3 amino acids: CATSETGTSLVRADTQYF. The CDR3 DNA reads TGTGCCACCAGTGAAACCGGGACTAGCCTTGTTCGCGCAGATACGCAGTATTTT.